Given below is one T cell receptor (beta chain) in context. Trimming cost V 4 bases and J 5 bases; bases outside gene matches: 6. The CDR3 sequence is 14 residues long. CDR1 is SGHTA and CDR2 is FQGTGA in the germline V gene. These data are taken from a study of blood T cell repertoires in COVID-19. The wider study: COVID-19 samples, acute and convalescent, were from the United States, Italy and Spain. The analysed material was cDNA or gDNA that came from T cells, B-cell-depleted T cells, or PBMCs.

Measured with immunoSEQ multiplex PCR; TCRdb has only the in-frame clones, and not every one. The profile shows 250,000 to 350,000 clones, about 88% of them singletons. The receptor comes from a human donor with COVID-19, enrolled during active disease. The donor label of this sample is uncertain. The specimen was peripheral blood. The gene calls are TRBV7-3 and TRBJ2-5, with 8 bases that match TRBD1. The CDR3 protein is CASSSTGEWETQYF. As DNA, the CDR3 is TGTGCCAGCAGCTCGACAGGGGAGTGGGAGACCCAGTACTTC.